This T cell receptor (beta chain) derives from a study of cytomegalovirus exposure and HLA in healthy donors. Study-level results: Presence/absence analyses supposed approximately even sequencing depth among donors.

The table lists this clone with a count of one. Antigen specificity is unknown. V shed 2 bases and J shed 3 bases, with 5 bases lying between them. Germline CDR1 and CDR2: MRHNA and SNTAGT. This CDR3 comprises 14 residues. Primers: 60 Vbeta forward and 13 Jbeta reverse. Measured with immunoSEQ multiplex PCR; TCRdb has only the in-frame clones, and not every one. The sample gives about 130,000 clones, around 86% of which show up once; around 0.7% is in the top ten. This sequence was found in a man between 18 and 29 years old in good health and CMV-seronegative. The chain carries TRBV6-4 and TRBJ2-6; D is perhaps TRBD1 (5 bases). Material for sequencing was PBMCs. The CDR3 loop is CASSDRGGANVLTF. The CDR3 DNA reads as TGTGCCAGCAGTGACAGGGGTGGGGCCAACGTCCTGACTTTC.